This T cell receptor beta chain was identified in a study of molecular identifiers for immune sequencing clone quantification. Germline CDR1 and CDR2: MNHEY and SMNVEV (reference sequence). The junction had 14 bases not matched to a gene; V was cut back by 2 bases and J by 5 bases. There are 18 residues in the CDR3. TCRdb ran MiXCR on the PCR reads and lists one entry per CDR3 protein. The sample shows nearly 650,000 distinct CDR3 sequences, about 25% of them seen only once. This clonotype was detected ten times or more. V is TRBV27 and J is TRBJ2-3; TRBD2 agrees at 9 bases. Sequencing was carried out using naive CD8+ T cells from blood, with Jurkat cell RNA spiked in. Subset of the sample: FACS-sorted CD8+CD4-CCR7+CD45RA+ naive T cells. The TCR sequence derives from a human donor in good health. Some libraries in this study had Jurkat cell RNA spiked in. The CDR3 bases are TGTGCCAGCAGTTTAAACCCTGCGGCTAGCGGGGTTGTAGATACGCAGTATTTT. Protein product: CASSLNPAASGVVDTQYF.